This TCR beta chain derives from a study of human T cells and chemical hapten exposure (dated by TCRdb to the early 2020s). The study in broad terms: For sensitization, 2% DPC in acetone was applied to a roughly 2 cm by roughly 2 cm area of upper inner arm skin. Throughout the study period of about 25 weeks, patients also received therapeutic DPC doses to the scalp every week. Patch testing on the upper back used Finn chambers containing 0.01% DPC, with scoring done after 6 days according to International Contact Dermatitis Research Group standards. Alopecia areata with under or over 50% scalp involvement, alopecia totalis and alopecia universalis were represented in the patient cohort, which was mostly female. The libraries were sequenced as a pool, and the TCR yield per sample differed mostly because of small variations in library volumes within the pool. Peripheral blood TCR repertoire changes were tracked in vivo in alopecia patients during primary and secondary sensitization to the hapten diphenylcyclopropenone (DPC). Blood samples were taken from patients before sensitization (week 0) and then at 2, 6 and about 24 weeks after DPC sensitization. For TCR sequencing, blood came from about 28 alopecia patients at anywhere from one to four time points (pre-sensitization, 2, 6 and 24 weeks). Broader findings and caveats from the paper: DPC sensitization did not change the number of TCRs with a frequency above 1 in 1000, and there was no evidence of changes in global repertoire structure. Compared with pre-sensitization or healthy control sets, expanded TCRs formed significantly more large CDR3 similarity clusters, which is consistent with antigen-driven responses. Because every patient had alopecia, a presumed autoimmune disease, the patients' immune response might differ from that of healthy individuals. Repeated subsampling changed both the strength of the expansion versus patch-test correlation and the threshold at which that correlation became significant. Patch test score was positively correlated with the number of PT1 expanded TCRs, with significance at thresholds 8, 16 and 32 but not at 4.

The CDR3 starts with the cysteine, ends with the phenylalanine, and has 15 residues. The retained sequence is limited to the CDR3, 45 bases, with the frame set at the first base. The germline V gene (reference sequence) sets CDR1 to LGHDT and CDR2 to YNNKEL. V is reduced by 8 bases and J by 0 bases, leaving a spacing of 14 bases between them. Points on this clonotype: This clone's antigen is unknown. Base-call qualities are not available, and no considerably larger clone is one nucleotide away.

The sample's treatment or condition label is to be understood as: therapeutic diphenylcyclopropenone sensitization with weekly scalp DPC. Blood at each patch-test visit was drawn before the patch test was applied. To be eligible, patients had to be aged 18 to 70, diagnosed with alopecia and judged suitable for DPC therapy, while pregnant patients were excluded. Total RNA was isolated from unfractionated whole blood collected in Tempus Blood RNA tubes. During library preparation, unique molecular identifiers were attached to individual cDNA molecules so that TCRs could be counted in a quantitative, reproducible way. Each blood RNA sample was used to sequence both TCR alpha and TCR beta chains. As for the original processing: A median of roughly 99,000 TCRs per sample was observed, with a range of roughly 20,000 to 700,000. The Decombinator software suite was used to annotate V, J and CDR3 in the TCR reads. To make PS versus PT1 abundance plots, every sample was subsampled to the same number of TCRs (28,000). Expanded TCRs were defined as absent before sensitization and observed at least eight times at the 2-week time point. TCRdb handled the public reads itself, with Q25 trimming in fastp and clone calling in MiXCR, and kept productive beta chains. For every CDR3 protein sequence, its rows merge into one entry that carries the most common genes and DNA. None of the V and J calls come from the authors' own analysis; TCRdb made them. Within this sample are more than 650 distinct CDR3 sequences, with less than 70% of them counted one time only. The leading ten clones occupy 7.6% of the sample.

Here the sequenced sample was whole blood, taken before DPC sensitization or 2, 6, or about 24 weeks after (not recorded which). The sequence joins TRBV3-1 to TRBJ2-1, and perhaps TRBD2 as D gene, on 6 matching bases. The sequence came from an adult with alopecia areata. Some clones in this sample may be carry-over from other donors' samples. This table probably holds off-target reads from a library built for another chain. The CDR3 region reads CASSYGSSSYNEQFF. The DNA reads as follows: TGTGCCAGCTCATACGGGAGCAGCTCCTACAATGAGCAGTTCTTC.